This T cell receptor beta chain was found in a study of blood T cell repertoires in COVID-19. Background on the study: The cDNA or gDNA used as material had been derived from T cells, B-cell-depleted T cells, or PBMCs.

Data came from immunoSEQ multiplex PCR; TCRdb stores just in-frame clones and leaves some out. The sample has approximately 50,000 clones; more than 80% are singletons. V shed 0 bases and J 5 bases; nucleotides not matched to a gene: 8. This CDR3 has 16 residues. Germline assignment: CDR1 SGHRS and CDR2 YFSETQ. This clone was detected only once. This chain connects TRBV5-1 to TRBJ2-5, with 9 bases that match TRBD2. The sequenced material came from peripheral blood. This sequence originates from a human donor in a cohort sampled during active COVID-19. The CDR3 here is CASSLEPSGGWETQYF. The CDR3 DNA reads as TGCGCCAGCAGCTTGGAGCCGAGCGGGGGGTGGGAGACCCAGTACTTC.